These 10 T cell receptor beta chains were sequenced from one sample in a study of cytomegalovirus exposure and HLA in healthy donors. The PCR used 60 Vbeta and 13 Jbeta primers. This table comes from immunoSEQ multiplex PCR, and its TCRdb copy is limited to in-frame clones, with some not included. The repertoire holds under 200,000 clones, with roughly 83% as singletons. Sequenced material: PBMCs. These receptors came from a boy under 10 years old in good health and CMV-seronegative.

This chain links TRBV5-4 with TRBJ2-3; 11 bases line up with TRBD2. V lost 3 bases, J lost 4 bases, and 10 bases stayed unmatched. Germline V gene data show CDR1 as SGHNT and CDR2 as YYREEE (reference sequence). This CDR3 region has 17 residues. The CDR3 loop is CASSSTVSGGDADTQYF. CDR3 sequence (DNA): TGTGCCAGCAGCTCAACGGTTAGCGGGGGGGACGCAGATACGCAGTATTTT. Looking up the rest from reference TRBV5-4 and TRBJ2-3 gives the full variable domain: ETGVTQSPTHLIKTRGQQVTLRCSSQSGHNTVSWYQQALGQGPQFIFQYYREEENGRGNFPPRFSGLQFPNYSSELNVNALELDDSALYLCASSSTVSGGDADTQYFGPGTRLTVL.

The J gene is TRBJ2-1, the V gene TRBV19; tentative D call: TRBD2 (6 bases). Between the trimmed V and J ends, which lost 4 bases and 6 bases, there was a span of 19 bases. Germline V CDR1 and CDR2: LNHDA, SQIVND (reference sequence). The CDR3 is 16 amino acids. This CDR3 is CASSNLPGVVSNEQFF. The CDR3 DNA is TGTGCCAGTAGTAATCTTCCGGGAGTAGTAAGCAATGAGCAGTTCTTC.

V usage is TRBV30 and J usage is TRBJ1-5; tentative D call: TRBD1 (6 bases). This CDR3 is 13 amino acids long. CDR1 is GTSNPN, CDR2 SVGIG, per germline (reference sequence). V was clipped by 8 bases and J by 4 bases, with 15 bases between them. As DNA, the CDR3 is TGTGCCAGAAGCGGGGGGCCTAATCAGCCCCAGCATTTT. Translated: CARSGGPNQPQHF.

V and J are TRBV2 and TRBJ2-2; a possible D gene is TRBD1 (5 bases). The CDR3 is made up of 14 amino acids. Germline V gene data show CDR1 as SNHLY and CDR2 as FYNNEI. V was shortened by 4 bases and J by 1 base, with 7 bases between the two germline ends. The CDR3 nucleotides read TGTGCCAGCAGTGGGACAAGGAACACCGGGGAGCTGTTTTTT. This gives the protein CASSGTRNTGELFF.

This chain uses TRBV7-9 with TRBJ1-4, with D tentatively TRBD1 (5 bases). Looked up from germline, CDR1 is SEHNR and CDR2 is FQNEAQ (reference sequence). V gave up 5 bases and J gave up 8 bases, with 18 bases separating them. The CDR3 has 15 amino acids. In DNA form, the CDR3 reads TGTGCCAGCAGCGCCGAGGGGACTATACAGGAAAAACTGTTTTTT. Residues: CASSAEGTIQEKLFF.

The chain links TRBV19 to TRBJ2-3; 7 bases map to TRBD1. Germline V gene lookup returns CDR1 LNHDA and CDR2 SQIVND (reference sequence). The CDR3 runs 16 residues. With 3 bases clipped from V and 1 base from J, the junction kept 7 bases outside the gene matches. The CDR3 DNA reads TGTGCCAGTAGTATCATGGCAGGGGGTGGCACAGATACGCAGTATTTT. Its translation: CASSIMAGGGTDTQYF.

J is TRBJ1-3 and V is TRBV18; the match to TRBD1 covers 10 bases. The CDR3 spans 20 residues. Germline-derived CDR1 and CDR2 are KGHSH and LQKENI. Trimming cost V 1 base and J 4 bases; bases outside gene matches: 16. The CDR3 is CASSPRPPGQGTRVGNTIYF. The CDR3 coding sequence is TGTGCCAGCTCACCACGCCCACCGGGACAGGGGACCCGTGTAGGAAACACCATATATTTT.

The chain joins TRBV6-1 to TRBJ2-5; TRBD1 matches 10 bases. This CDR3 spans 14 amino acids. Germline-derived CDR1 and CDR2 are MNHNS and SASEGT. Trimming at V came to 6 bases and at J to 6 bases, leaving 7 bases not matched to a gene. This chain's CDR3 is CASSTGTGAQTQYF. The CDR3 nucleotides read TGTGCCAGCAGCACCGGGACAGGGGCACAGACCCAGTACTTC.

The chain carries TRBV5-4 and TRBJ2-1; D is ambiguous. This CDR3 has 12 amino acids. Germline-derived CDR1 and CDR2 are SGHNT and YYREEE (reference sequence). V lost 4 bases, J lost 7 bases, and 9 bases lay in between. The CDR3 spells CASSQDGNEQFF. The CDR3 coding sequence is TGTGCCAGCAGCCAGGATGGGAATGAGCAGTTCTTC.

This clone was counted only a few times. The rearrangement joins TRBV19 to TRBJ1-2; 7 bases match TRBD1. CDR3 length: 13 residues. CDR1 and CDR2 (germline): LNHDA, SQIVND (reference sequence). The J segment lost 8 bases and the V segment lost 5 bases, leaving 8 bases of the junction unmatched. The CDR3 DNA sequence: TGTGCCAGTAGTGAAGACAGGGCTGGCGGCTACACCTTC. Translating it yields CASSEDRAGGYTF.